This entry lists 23 T cell receptor beta chains sequenced from one sample in a study of T cells in Graves' hyperthyroidism and ophthalmopathy. Amplified regions were TCR beta CDR3 sequences from RNA transcripts. First-round RT-PCR targeting the TCR CDR3 was performed with the HTBI primer set. TCRdb re-derived calls from the multiplex PCR reads in MiXCR, one entry per CDR3 protein. The sample contains 550,000 to 800,000 distinct CDR3 sequences, about 16% of which appear only once. Material for sequencing was blood. All receptors come from a man younger than 30 with Graves' hyperthyroidism.

This clonotype has a count of ten or more. This chain links TRBV30 with TRBJ1-4; D is possibly TRBD1 (5 bases). The CDR3 consists of 14 residues. The germline CDR1 and CDR2 sequences are GTSNPN and SVGIG (reference sequence). The V end lost 5 bases, the J end lost 8 bases, and 18 bases lay between the germline ends. In DNA form, the CDR3 reads TGTGCCTGGGCTTCGGGACTCGGAGAGGAAAAACTGTTTTTT. Translating gives CAWASGLGEEKLFF.

Here the CDR3 DNA reads TGTGCCAGCAGCCTGCGGGGGACTTCGGCTCCGATACACAATGAGCAGTTCTTC. Residues: CASSLRGTSAPIHNEQFF. The chain employs TRBV3-1 and TRBJ2-1; 7 bases agree with TRBD2. The CDR3 spans 18 residues. After removal of 4 bases from V and 5 bases from J, the junction contained 17 bases not matched to a gene. Germline CDR1 and CDR2: LGHDT and YNNKEL (reference sequence).

This clonotype was picked up a small number of times. The chain uses TRBV4-3 and TRBJ2-7; tentative D call: TRBD1 (6 bases). Germline loops: CDR1 LGHNA, CDR2 YSLEER. V shed 1 base and J shed 2 bases, with 12 bases lying between them. This CDR3 has 15 residues. CDR3 sequence (DNA): TGCGCCAGCAGCCAAGGGCAGGGGTTACCCTACGAGCAGTACTTC. Its protein product is CASSQGQGLPYEQYF.

This clonotype was picked up many times. The chain links TRBV6-1 to TRBJ2-5, with a tentative D call TRBD1 (5 bases). V lost 1 base and J lost 6, with 9 bases in between. The CDR3 length is 13 residues. CDR1 is MNHNS and CDR2 is SASEGT in the germline V gene. The CDR3 reads CASSEGAGQTQYF. CDR3 nucleotide sequence: TGTGCCAGCAGTGAAGGGGCAGGGCAGACCCAGTACTTC.

The rearrangement uses TRBV29-1 and TRBJ2-3, with no clear D. Germline-derived CDR1 and CDR2 are SQVTM and ANQGSEA. V shed 4 bases and J shed 0 bases, with 8 bases lying between them. The CDR3 has 13 residues. CDR3 sequence reads: CSVGIASTDTQYF. CDR3 coding DNA: TGCAGCGTTGGAATAGCTAGCACAGATACGCAGTATTTT.

This chain joins TRBV20-1 and TRBJ1-6; 7 positions match TRBD1. CDR1 DFQATT and CDR2 SNEGSKA come from the germline V gene (reference sequence). CDR3 size: 13 residues. V lost 2 bases to trimming and J lost 7 bases; unmatched junction nucleotides: 2. CDR3 bases: TGCAGTGCTAGAACCAGGGGGAATTCACCCCTCCACTTT. As protein: CSARTRGNSPLHF.

V gene TRBV6-5 combines with J gene TRBJ1-2; 7 nucleotides line up with TRBD1. The CDR3 is 12 amino acids. J lost 6 bases, V lost 2 bases, and 0 bases had no gene match. CDR1 is MNHEY and CDR2 is SVGAGI in the germline V gene. CDR3 protein: CASSYQGDGYTF. The CDR3 DNA is TGTGCCAGCAGTTACCAGGGGGATGGCTACACCTTC.

This chain joins TRBV19 and TRBJ2-1; D is perhaps TRBD1 (6 bases). V was clipped by 0 bases and J by 7 bases, with 16 bases between them. The germline CDR1 and CDR2 sequences are LNHDA and SQIVND (reference sequence). There are 16 residues in the CDR3. The CDR3 nucleotides read TGTGCCAGTAGTATAGATATCTGGGGGCGACGAAATGAGCAGTTCTTC. It codes for CASSIDIWGRRNEQFF.

The V call is TRBV15, the J call TRBJ1-1, with D unclear. Germline CDR1 reads LNHNV; CDR2 reads YYDKDF (reference sequence). Trimming took off 0 bases at V and 1 base at J, with 3 bases between the two ends. This CDR3 contains 13 residues. The CDR3 region is CATSREANTEAFF. CDR3 DNA: TGTGCCACCAGCAGAGAAGCGAACACTGAAGCTTTCTTT.

This clonotype was counted at least ten times. CDR3 residues: CASSAPGTENTEAFF. The CDR3 DNA is TGTGCCAGTAGTGCGCCCGGGACAGAGAACACTGAAGCTTTCTTT. The chain couples TRBV19 to TRBJ1-1; 7 nucleotides align to TRBD1. The V gene's germline CDR1 is LNHDA and CDR2 SQIVND (reference sequence). Unmatched junction bases numbered 7, after V lost 5 bases and J lost 1 base. The CDR3 is made up of 15 amino acids.

This clonotype was observed at least ten times. The chain recombines TRBV2 with TRBJ1-1; 8 nucleotides align to TRBD1. The CDR3 runs 15 residues. From germline, CDR1 is SNHLY and CDR2 FYNNEI. The junction had 5 bases not matched to a gene; V was cut back by 1 base and J by 4 bases. CDR3 DNA: TGTGCCAGCAGTGAAGGGGACAGGCTGAGCACTGAAGCTTTCTTT. Amino acids: CASSEGDRLSTEAFF.

The chain links TRBV6-1 to TRBJ2-7, with a tentative D call TRBD1 (6 bases). This CDR3 region has 14 residues. The V end was cut by 6 bases, the J end by 0 bases, with 12 bases between. Looked up from germline, CDR1 is MNHNS and CDR2 is SASEGT. CDR3 nucleotide sequence: TGTGCCAGCAGGGGGACACTCATCTCCTACGAGCAGTACTTC. Amino acid sequence: CASRGTLISYEQYF.

The chain joins TRBV2 to TRBJ1-1, with D tentatively TRBD1 (5 bases). CDR3 length equals 10 residues. Trimming left V 8 bases short and J 11 bases short, with 12 bases between. Per germline, CDR1 SNHLY and CDR2 FYNNEI. CDR3 protein: CASRQINAFF. The CDR3 nucleotides are TGTGCCAGCCGACAGATCAATGCTTTCTTT.

V and J are TRBV20-1 and TRBJ1-4, with no clear D. CDR1 DFQATT and CDR2 SNEGSKA come from the germline V gene (reference sequence). The CDR3 runs to 12 residues. V gave up 6 bases and J gave up 1 base, with 6 bases separating them. CDR3 sequence reads: CSAWRTNEKLFF. The CDR3 DNA is TGCAGTGCGTGGAGAACTAATGAAAAACTGTTTTTT.

This clonotype was seen a handful of times. This may be a read error, as it is one base from a much larger clone. The gene calls are TRBV11-2 and TRBJ2-4; D possibly uses TRBD1 or TRBD2 (5 bases each). Looked up from germline, CDR1 is SGHAT and CDR2 is FQNNGV. The CDR3 is 16 residues long. The CDR3, as DNA: TGTGCCAGCAGCTTAGAAGGGGTTCTAGCCAAAAACACTCAGTACTTC. Protein sequence: CASSLEGVLAKNTQYF.

This sequence joins TRBV20-1 and TRBJ2-5, with D perhaps given as TRBD1 or TRBD2 (5 bases each). Trimming left V 6 bases short and J 2 bases short, with 16 bases between. The CDR3 runs to 14 residues. Germline V gives CDR1 DFQATT, CDR2 SNEGSKA (reference sequence). CDR3 bases: TGCAGTGCCCCGAGGGGAGATTTACAAGAGACCCAGTACTTC. Protein sequence: CSAPRGDLQETQYF.

The chain uses TRBV29-1 and TRBJ2-2; TRBD1 matches at 9 bases. The CDR3 runs to 14 residues. With 4 bases clipped from V and 4 bases from J, the junction kept 4 bases outside the gene matches. The germline V gene has CDR1 SQVTM and CDR2 ANQGSEA. CDR3 sequence: CSVGRTGVTGELFF. The CDR3 DNA reads TGCAGCGTTGGGCGGACAGGGGTCACCGGGGAGCTGTTTTTT.

CDR3 in amino acids: CASSPSYGGSSGNTIYF. The CDR3 nucleotides read TGTGCCAGCTCACCAAGTTACGGGGGCTCTTCTGGAAACACCATATATTTT. The genes are TRBV18 and TRBJ1-3, with a tentative D call TRBD1 (6 bases). Germline V gives CDR1 KGHSH, CDR2 LQKENI. V gave up 2 bases and J gave up 1 base, with 15 bases separating them. CDR3 length: 17 residues.

This clonotype was seen repeatedly, ten times or more. The chain is built from TRBV11-2 and TRBJ2-3, with 7 positions matching TRBD2. The CDR3 covers 17 residues. Per the germline V gene, CDR1 is SGHAT and CDR2 is FQNNGV. Trimming at V came to 4 bases and at J to 0 bases, leaving 10 bases not matched to a gene. CDR3 loop: CASSSASSGTSTDTQYF. Here the CDR3 DNA reads TGTGCCAGCAGCTCGGCCTCTAGCGGTACTAGCACAGATACGCAGTATTTT.

This clonotype has more than one count but fewer than ten. The rearrangement links TRBV12-3 or TRBV12-4 to TRBJ2-1, with D uncertain. Trimming cost V 3 bases and J 8 bases, with 11 bases left between them. The CDR3 length is 13 residues. CDR3 DNA: TGTGCCAGCAGTTTCGTGGCTTTGGATGAGCAGTTCTTC. This codes for CASSFVALDEQFF.

The chain employs TRBV19 and TRBJ1-3; D is unclear. Between the trimmed V and J ends, which lost 3 bases and 0 bases, there was a span of 15 bases. CDR1 and CDR2 (germline): LNHDA, SQIVND (reference sequence). CDR3 length: 17 amino acids. CDR3 nucleotide sequence: TGTGCCAGTAGTATGGAAGTCACGGGTGCCTCTGGAAACACCATATATTTT. This encodes CASSMEVTGASGNTIYF.

This clonotype has at least ten counts. This chain uses TRBV29-1 with TRBJ1-1; no reliable D call. The germline CDR1 and CDR2 sequences are SQVTM and ANQGSEA. The V end lost 5 bases, the J end lost 1 base, and 14 bases lay between the germline ends. The CDR3 runs 14 residues. The CDR3 DNA sequence: TGCAGCGTTCTCCGGGCCATGGCGAACACTGAAGCTTTCTTT. Translation: CSVLRAMANTEAFF.

There are many counts of this clonotype. This sequence joins TRBV28 and TRBJ1-2, with TRBD1 as a possible D gene (5 bases). CDR1 and CDR2 from the germline V gene are MDHEN and SYDVKM. V lost 7 bases to trimming and J lost 4 bases, with 10 bases between them. The CDR3 runs to 12 residues. This chain's CDR3 is CASTKTVYGYTF. CDR3 DNA sequence: TGTGCCAGCACCAAGACAGTCTATGGCTACACCTTC.